The 10 T cell receptor beta chains given below trace back to one sample, sequenced in a study of radiation and T cells in renal cell carcinoma. Time point described: baseline pretreatment blood. Treatment here: 15 Gy SBRT to primary tumor, nephrectomy 4 weeks later. Using immunoSEQ multiplex PCR, the repertoire was profiled, and TCRdb retains in-frame clones only, with some absent. The sample has around 160,000 clones, around 89% seen once. This specimen consisted of blood, obtained from a patient whose treatment included radiotherapy and nephrectomy. These receptors all stem from an older woman with renal cell carcinoma.

The chain joins TRBV29-1 to TRBJ1-1, with no clear D. With 6 bases removed from V and 3 bases from J, the gap between germline ends came to 11 bases. Looked up from germline, CDR1 is SQVTM and CDR2 is ANQGSEA. The CDR3 covers 12 residues. CDR3 bases: TGCAGCGTGCAGGCGGCGGACACTGAAGCTTTCTTT. Its protein product is CSVQAADTEAFF.

This clone was observed a single time. The chain links TRBV5-4 to TRBJ2-1; TRBD1 aligns across 7 bases. The CDR3 has 15 residues. J gave up 8 bases and V 4 bases, and 12 bases lay outside the gene matches. Per germline, CDR1 SGHNT and CDR2 YYREEE (reference sequence). The CDR3 nucleotides read TGTGCCAGCAGCCAATCTCCGGACAGGAACGATGAGCAGTTCTTC. Residues: CASSQSPDRNDEQFF.

V and J are TRBV6-5 and TRBJ2-1, with TRBD2 matching 8 bases. CDR1 is MNHEY, CDR2 SVGAGI, per germline. The CDR3 is 14 residues long. The trim removed 5 bases at V and 5 bases at J, leaving 5 bases unmatched. This chain's CDR3 is CASSRPGGHNEQFF. In DNA form, the CDR3 reads TGTGCCAGCAGTCGACCGGGGGGGCACAATGAGCAGTTCTTC.

The chain uses TRBV7-8 and TRBJ1-4; TRBD1 might be the D (5 bases). V was cut by 2 bases and J by 6 bases, with 16 bases left in between. Germline CDR1 reads SGHVS; CDR2 reads FQNEAQ. The CDR3 is 16 amino acids. The CDR3 is CASSLRPPTADEKLFF. DNA for the CDR3: TGTGCCAGCAGCTTAAGACCGCCGACAGCAGATGAAAAACTGTTTTTT.

This chain joins TRBV9 and TRBJ1-2; perhaps TRBD1 as D (5 bases). V dropped 0 bases and J dropped 6 bases, with 9 bases sitting between them. Germline V gives CDR1 SGDLS, CDR2 YYNGEE. CDR3 length equals 13 residues. The CDR3 region has the DNA TGTGCCAGCAGCGTAGCGGCAGGGAATGGCTACACCTTC. Protein: CASSVAAGNGYTF.

The chain joins TRBV25-1 to TRBJ1-2, with 7 bases aligning to TRBD1. Trimming removed 2 bases from V and 8 bases from J; junction bases left unmatched: 11. The germline gives CDR1 MGHDK, CDR2 SYGVNS. The CDR3 consists of 15 residues. Here the CDR3 reads CASSEPDRESWGYTF. CDR3 nucleotide sequence: TGTGCCAGCAGTGAACCTGACAGGGAGTCATGGGGCTACACCTTC.

The rearrangement uses TRBV4-1 and TRBJ2-7, with TRBD1 matching 12 bases. Germline CDR1 is MGHRA and CDR2 is YSYEKL. This CDR3 is 17 amino acids long. The junction had 6 bases not matched to a gene; V was cut back by 3 bases and J by 0 bases. DNA for the CDR3: TGCGCCAGCAGCCAGCCCCGGGACAGGGGGCGCTCCTACGAGCAGTACTTC. It specifies CASSQPRDRGRSYEQYF.

The chain has TRBV7-9 and TRBJ2-1; D is ambiguous. The CDR3 sequence is 15 residues long. Germline V lookup: CDR1 SEHNR, CDR2 FQNEAQ (reference sequence). V dropped 6 bases and J dropped 5 bases, with 17 bases sitting between them. The CDR3 loop reads CASSPGPGRDNEQFF. The CDR3 nucleotides are TGTGCCAGCAGTCCCGGGCCGGGTCGCGACAATGAGCAGTTCTTC.

This clone occurred a few times. The chain employs TRBV18 and TRBJ1-1, with 9 nucleotides matching TRBD1. The CDR3 covers 14 residues. Germline V lookup: CDR1 KGHSH, CDR2 LQKENI. The V gene end was trimmed by 8 bases and the J gene end by 4 bases; junction bases not matched to a gene: 8. The CDR3 DNA reads TGTGCCAGCCTAGGCAGGACAGGGGCCACTGAAGCTTTCTTT. It encodes CASLGRTGATEAFF.

The rearrangement links TRBV7-2 to TRBJ2-3; D may be TRBD2 (6 bases). Germline values: CDR1 SGHTA, CDR2 FQGNSA. This CDR3 spans 15 amino acids. V lost 5 bases, J lost 4 bases, and 16 bases lay in between. The CDR3 protein is CASSPPGSGADTQYF. CDR3 coding DNA: TGTGCCAGCAGCCCCCCCGGGTCGGGGGCAGATACGCAGTATTTT.